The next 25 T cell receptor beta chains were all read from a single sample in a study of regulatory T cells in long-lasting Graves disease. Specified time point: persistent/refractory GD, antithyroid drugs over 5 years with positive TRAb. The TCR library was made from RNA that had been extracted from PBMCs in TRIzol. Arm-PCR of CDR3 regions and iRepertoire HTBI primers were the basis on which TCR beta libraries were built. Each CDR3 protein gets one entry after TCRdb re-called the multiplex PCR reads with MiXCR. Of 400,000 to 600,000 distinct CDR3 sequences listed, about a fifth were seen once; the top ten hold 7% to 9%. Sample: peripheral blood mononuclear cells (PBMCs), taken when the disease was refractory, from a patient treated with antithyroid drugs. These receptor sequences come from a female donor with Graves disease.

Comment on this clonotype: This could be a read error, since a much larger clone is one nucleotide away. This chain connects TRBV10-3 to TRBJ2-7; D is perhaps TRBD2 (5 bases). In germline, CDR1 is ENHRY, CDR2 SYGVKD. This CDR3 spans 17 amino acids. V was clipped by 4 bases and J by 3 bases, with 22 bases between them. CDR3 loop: CAISGGIARGSIYEQYF. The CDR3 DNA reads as TGTGCCATCAGTGGGGGTATAGCGCGAGGTTCTATCTACGAGCAGTACTTC.

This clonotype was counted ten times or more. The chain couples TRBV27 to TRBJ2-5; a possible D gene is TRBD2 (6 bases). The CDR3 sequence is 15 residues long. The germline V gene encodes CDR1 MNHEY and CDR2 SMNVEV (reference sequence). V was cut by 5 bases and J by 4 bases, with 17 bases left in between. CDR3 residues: CASSPISQGGETQYF. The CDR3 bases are TGTGCCAGCAGTCCGATATCCCAGGGAGGAGAGACCCAGTACTTC.

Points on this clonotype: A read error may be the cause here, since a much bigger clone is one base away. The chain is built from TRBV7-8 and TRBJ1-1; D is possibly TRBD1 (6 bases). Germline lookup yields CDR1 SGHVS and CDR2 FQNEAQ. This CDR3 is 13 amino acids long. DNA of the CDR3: TGTTCCAGCAGCCCTAGGGGGGGCACTGAAGCTTTCTTT. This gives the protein CSSSPRGGTEAFF.

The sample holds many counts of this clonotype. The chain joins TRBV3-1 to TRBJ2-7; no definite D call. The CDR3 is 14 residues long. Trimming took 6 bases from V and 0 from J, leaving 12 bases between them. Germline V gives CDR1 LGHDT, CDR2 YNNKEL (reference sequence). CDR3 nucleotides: TGTGCCAGCAGTCTATCCATGCACTCCTACGAGCAGTACTTC. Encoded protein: CASSLSMHSYEQYF.

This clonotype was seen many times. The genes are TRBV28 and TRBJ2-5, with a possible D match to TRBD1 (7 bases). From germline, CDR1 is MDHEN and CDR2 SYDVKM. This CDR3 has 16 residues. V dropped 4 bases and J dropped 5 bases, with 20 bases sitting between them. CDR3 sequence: CASSSTISTGRETQYF. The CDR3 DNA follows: TGTGCCAGCAGTTCCACCATTTCGACAGGGAGGGAGACCCAGTACTTC.

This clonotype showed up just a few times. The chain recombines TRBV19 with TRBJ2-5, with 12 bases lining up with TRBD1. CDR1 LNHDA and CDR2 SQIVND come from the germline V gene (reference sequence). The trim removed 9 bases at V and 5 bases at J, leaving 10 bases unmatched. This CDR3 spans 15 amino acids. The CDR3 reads CASRGQGAIRETQYF. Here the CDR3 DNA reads TGTGCCAGCCGGGGACAGGGGGCGATTCGGGAGACCCAGTACTTC.

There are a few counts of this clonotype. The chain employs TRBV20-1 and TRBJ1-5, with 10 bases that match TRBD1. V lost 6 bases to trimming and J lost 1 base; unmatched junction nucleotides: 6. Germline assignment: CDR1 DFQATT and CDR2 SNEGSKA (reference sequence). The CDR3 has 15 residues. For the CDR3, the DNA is TGCAGTGCGCAGCGACAGGGGGCGAGCAATCAGCCCCAGCATTTT. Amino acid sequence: CSAQRQGASNQPQHF.

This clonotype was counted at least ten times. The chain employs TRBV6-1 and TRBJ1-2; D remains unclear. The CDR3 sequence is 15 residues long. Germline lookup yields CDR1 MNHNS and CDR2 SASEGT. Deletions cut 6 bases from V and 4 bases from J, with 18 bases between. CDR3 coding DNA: TGTGCCAGCAGAAAATTACCCGGGAGAGTCTATGGCTACACCTTC. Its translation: CASRKLPGRVYGYTF.

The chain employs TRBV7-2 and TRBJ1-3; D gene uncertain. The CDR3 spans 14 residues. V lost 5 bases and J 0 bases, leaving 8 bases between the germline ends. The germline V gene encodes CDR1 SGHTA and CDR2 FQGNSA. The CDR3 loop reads CASSPWSSGNTIYF. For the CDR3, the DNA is TGTGCCAGCAGCCCGTGGAGCTCTGGAAACACCATATATTTT.

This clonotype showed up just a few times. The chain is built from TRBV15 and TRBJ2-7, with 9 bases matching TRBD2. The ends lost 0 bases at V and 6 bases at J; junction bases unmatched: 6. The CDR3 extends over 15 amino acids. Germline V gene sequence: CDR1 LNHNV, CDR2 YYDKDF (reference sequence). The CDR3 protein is CATSRDLAGAGEQYF. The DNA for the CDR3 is TGTGCCACCAGCAGAGATTTAGCGGGAGCTGGCGAGCAGTACTTC. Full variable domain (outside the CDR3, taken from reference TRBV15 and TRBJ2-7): DAMVIQNPRYQVTQFGKPVTLSCSQTLNHNVMYWYQQKSSQAPKLLFHYYDKDFNNEADTPDNFQSRRPNTSFCFLDIRSPGLGDTAMYLCATSRDLAGAGEQYFGPGTRLTVT.

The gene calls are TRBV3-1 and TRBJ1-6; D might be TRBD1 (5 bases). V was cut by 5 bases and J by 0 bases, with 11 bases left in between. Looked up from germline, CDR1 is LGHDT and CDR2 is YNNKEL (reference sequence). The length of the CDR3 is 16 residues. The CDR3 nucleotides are TGTGCCAGCAGCGGGGACGGCAGCTCCTATAATTCACCCCTCCACTTT. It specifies CASSGDGSSYNSPLHF.

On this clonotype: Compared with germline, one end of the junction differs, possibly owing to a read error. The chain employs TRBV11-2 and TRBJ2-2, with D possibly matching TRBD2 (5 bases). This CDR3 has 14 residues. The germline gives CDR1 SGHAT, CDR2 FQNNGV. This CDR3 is CAGSILVNTGELFF. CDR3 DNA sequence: TGTGCCGGCAGCATACTAGTGAACACCGGGGAGCTGTTTTTT.

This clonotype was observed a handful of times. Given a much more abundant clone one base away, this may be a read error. The CDR3 nucleotides are TGTGCCGGCAGCTCCGATCTGAACACTGAAGCTTTCTTT. This sequence encodes CAGSSDLNTEAFF. The chain carries TRBV11-2 and TRBJ1-1; D gene uncertain. Germline assignment: CDR1 SGHAT and CDR2 FQNNGV. This CDR3 contains 13 residues.

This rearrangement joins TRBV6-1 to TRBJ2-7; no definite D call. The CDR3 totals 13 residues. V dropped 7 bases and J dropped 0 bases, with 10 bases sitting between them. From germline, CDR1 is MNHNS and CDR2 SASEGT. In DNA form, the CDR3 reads TGTGCCAGCACGACGCATCGCTCCTACGAGCAGTACTTC. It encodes CASTTHRSYEQYF.

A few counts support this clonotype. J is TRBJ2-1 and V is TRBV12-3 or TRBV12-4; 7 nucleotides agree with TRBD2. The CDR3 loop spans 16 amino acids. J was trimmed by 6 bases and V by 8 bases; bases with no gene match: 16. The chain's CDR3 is CASGLSSGILGNEQFF. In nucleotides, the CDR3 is TGTGCCAGCGGCCTTTCCAGCGGGATCTTGGGCAATGAGCAGTTCTTC.

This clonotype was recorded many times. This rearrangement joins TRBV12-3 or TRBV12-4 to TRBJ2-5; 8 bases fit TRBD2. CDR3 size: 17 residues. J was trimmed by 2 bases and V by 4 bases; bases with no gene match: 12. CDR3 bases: TGTGCCAGCAGTTCATCAACCGGGACTAGACCTCAAGAGACCCAGTACTTC. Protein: CASSSSTGTRPQETQYF.

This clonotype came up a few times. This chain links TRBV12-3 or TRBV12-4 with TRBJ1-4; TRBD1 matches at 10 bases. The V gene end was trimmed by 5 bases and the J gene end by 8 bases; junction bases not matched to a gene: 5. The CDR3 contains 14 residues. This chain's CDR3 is CASSPTGGGEKLFF. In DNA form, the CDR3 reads TGTGCCAGCAGTCCGACAGGGGGCGGAGAAAAACTGTTTTTT.

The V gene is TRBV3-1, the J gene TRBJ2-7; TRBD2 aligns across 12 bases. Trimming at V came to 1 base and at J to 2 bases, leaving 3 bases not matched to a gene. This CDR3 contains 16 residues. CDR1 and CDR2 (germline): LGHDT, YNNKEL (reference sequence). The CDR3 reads CASSQGSSGRAYEQYF. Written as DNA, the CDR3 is TGTGCCAGCAGCCAAGGGTCTAGCGGGAGGGCCTACGAGCAGTACTTC.

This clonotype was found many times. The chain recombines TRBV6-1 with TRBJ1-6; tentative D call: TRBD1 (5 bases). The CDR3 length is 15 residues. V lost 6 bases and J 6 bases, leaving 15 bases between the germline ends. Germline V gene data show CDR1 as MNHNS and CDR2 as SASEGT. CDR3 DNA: TGTGCCAGCAGACCCCCAGGGTGGGCTAATTCACCCCTCCACTTT. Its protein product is CASRPPGWANSPLHF.

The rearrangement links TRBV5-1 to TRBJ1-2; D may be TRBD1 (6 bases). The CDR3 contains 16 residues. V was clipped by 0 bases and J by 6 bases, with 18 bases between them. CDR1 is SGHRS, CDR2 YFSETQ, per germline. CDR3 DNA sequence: TGCGCCAGCAGCTTGGCCGGGACACTGGGATTAGATGGCTACACCTTC. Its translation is CASSLAGTLGLDGYTF.

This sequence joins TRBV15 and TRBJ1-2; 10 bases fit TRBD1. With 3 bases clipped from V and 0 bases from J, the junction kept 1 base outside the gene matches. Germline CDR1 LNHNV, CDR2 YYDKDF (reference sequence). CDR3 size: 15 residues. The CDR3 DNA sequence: TGTGCCACCAGCAGGGACAGGGGGACTAACTATGGCTACACCTTC. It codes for CATSRDRGTNYGYTF.

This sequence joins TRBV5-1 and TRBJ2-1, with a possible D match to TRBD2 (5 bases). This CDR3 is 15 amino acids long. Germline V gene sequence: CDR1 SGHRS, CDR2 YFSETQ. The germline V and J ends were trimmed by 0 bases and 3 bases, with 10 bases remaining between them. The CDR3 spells CASSLEGGGYNEQFF. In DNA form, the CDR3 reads TGCGCCAGCAGCTTGGAGGGCGGAGGCTACAATGAGCAGTTCTTC.

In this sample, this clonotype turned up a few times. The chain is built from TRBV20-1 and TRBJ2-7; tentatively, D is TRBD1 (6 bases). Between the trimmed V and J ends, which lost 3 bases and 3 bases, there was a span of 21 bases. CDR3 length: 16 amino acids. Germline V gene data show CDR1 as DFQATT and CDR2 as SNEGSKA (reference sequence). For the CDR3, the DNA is TGCAGTGCTAGGCCTTTGATTGGACAGAATGACTACGAGCAGTACTTC. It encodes CSARPLIGQNDYEQYF.

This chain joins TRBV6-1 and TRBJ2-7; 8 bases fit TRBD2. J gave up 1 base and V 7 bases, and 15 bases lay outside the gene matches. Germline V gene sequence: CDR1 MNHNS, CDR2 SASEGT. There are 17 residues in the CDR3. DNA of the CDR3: TGTGCCAGCACTCCCGGGTGGGGCGGGGGGCAATCCTACGAGCAGTACTTC. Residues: CASTPGWGGGQSYEQYF.

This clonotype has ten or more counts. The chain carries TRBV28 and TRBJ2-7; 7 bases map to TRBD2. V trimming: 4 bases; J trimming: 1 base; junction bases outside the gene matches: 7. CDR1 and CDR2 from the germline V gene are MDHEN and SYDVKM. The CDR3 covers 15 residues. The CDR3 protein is CASSSAGEGSYEQYF. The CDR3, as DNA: TGTGCCAGCAGTTCAGCCGGGGAGGGTTCCTACGAGCAGTACTTC.